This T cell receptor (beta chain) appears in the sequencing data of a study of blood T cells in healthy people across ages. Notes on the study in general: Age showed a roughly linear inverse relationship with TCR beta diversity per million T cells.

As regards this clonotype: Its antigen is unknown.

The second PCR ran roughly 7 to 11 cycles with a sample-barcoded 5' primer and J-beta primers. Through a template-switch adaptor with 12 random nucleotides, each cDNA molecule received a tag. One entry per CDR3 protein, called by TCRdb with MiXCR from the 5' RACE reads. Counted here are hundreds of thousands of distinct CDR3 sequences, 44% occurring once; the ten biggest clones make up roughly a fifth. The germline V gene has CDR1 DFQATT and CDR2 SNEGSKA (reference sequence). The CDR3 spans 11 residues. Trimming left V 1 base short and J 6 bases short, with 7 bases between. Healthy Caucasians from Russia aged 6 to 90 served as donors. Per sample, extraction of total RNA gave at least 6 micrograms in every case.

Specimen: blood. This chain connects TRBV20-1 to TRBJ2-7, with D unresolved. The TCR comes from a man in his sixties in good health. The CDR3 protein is CSARALLEQYF. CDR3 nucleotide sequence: TGCAGTGCTAGAGCGCTACTCGAGCAGTACTTC.